Following are 21 T cell receptor beta chains from one sample sequenced in a study of CD8+ T cells in alopecia areata. cDNA serving as the sequencing template came from extracted, reverse transcribed RNA. The method was immunoSEQ multiplex PCR; TCRdb's version includes in-frame clones alone and lacks a portion of them. The sample includes 180,000 or so clones, about 53% of them seen just once. Treatment: oral pan-JAK inhibitor, 5-10 mg twice daily. Sequencing was performed on CD8+ T cells sorted from blood, taken at week 24, from a patient treated with tofacitinib. The source of these receptors is a human donor with alopecia areata.

Comment on this clone: This sample also contains other DNA sequences that code for the same CDR3. The V gene is TRBV7-2, the J gene TRBJ1-5, with D perhaps matching TRBD1 (5 bases). Trimming took off 6 bases at V and 1 base at J, with 10 bases between the two ends. This CDR3 has 14 residues. The germline gives CDR1 SGHTA, CDR2 FQGNSA. The CDR3 reads CASSFGQSNQPQHF. The CDR3 DNA sequence: TGTGCCAGCAGTTTTGGACAAAGCAATCAGCCCCAGCATTTT.

This clone has just a few counts. The chain has TRBV4-3 and TRBJ2-3, with D perhaps TRBD1 or TRBD2 (7 bases each). The V gene lost 4 bases and the J gene lost 2 bases, with 16 bases spanning the gap. There are 16 residues in the CDR3. Looked up from germline, CDR1 is LGHNA and CDR2 is YSLEER. The CDR3 reads CASSPGEGAVTDTQYF. DNA for the CDR3: TGCGCCAGCAGCCCCGGGGAGGGGGCTGTCACAGATACGCAGTATTTT.

The rearrangement joins TRBV19 to TRBJ2-7, with D perhaps TRBD1 (6 bases). CDR3 length: 14 amino acids. The germline V and J ends were trimmed by 5 bases and 0 bases, with 11 bases remaining between them. Germline values: CDR1 LNHDA, CDR2 SQIVND (reference sequence). The CDR3 protein is CASSLDSDSYEQYF. The CDR3 bases are TGTGCCAGTAGTTTGGACAGTGACTCCTACGAGCAGTACTTC.

This CDR3 reads CASSRTGYEQYF. Here the CDR3 DNA reads TGTGCCAGCAGTCGGACAGGGTACGAGCAGTACTTC. V is TRBV27 and J is TRBJ2-7, with 8 bases lining up with TRBD1. Germline V gene data show CDR1 as MNHEY and CDR2 as SMNVEV (reference sequence). Unmatched junction bases numbered 1, after V lost 5 bases and J lost 4 bases. The CDR3 has 12 amino acids.

This chain links TRBV6-6 with TRBJ2-7; TRBD1 might be the D (6 bases). Per the germline V gene, CDR1 is MNHNY and CDR2 is SVGAGI (reference sequence). The CDR3 has 15 residues. Trimming took 5 bases from V and 0 from J, leaving 14 bases between them. In DNA, the CDR3 is TGTGCCAGCAGTACCGGGACACCCTCCTCCTACGAGCAGTACTTC. Protein: CASSTGTPSSYEQYF.

This chain connects TRBV30 to TRBJ1-2; no definite D call. Trimming shortened V by 4 bases and J by 1 base, and 16 bases separated the two germline ends. Germline V gene lookup returns CDR1 GTSNPN and CDR2 SVGIG (reference sequence). This CDR3 region has 15 residues. The CDR3 nucleotides are TGTGCCTGGAATACACCCACGGAAAGTAACTATGGCTACACCTTC. Translation gives CAWNTPTESNYGYTF.

The chain links TRBV29-1 to TRBJ2-7, with D hard to call. V lost 7 bases to trimming and J lost 1 base, with 14 bases between them. This CDR3 comprises 13 residues. Germline loops: CDR1 SQVTM, CDR2 ANQGSEA. The chain's CDR3 is CSAKTGDSYEQYF. CDR3 coding DNA: TGCAGCGCAAAGACGGGCGATTCCTACGAGCAGTACTTC.

The V call is TRBV4-3, the J call TRBJ2-3, with D maybe TRBD2 (7 bases). V lost 3 bases and J 4 bases, leaving 11 bases between the germline ends. This CDR3 has 14 amino acids. Per the germline V gene, CDR1 is LGHNA and CDR2 is YSLEER. The CDR3 spells CASSQRGGADTQYF. CDR3 nucleotide sequence: TGCGCCAGCAGCCAGCGAGGGGGGGCAGATACGCAGTATTTT.

This clone was found once. The V gene is TRBV30, the J gene TRBJ1-2; TRBD1 matches at 8 bases. After removal of 0 bases from V and 11 bases from J, the junction contained 5 bases not matched to a gene. The CDR3 runs 12 residues. Germline CDR1 is GTSNPN and CDR2 is SVGIG (reference sequence). This chain's CDR3 is CAWSVQQGVYTF. In DNA, the CDR3 is TGTGCCTGGAGTGTACAACAGGGGGTATACACCTTC.

The V call is TRBV5-1, the J call TRBJ1-3, with a weak D call TRBD1 (5 bases). The V end lost 5 bases, the J end lost 0 bases, and 15 bases lay between the germline ends. The CDR3 is made up of 16 amino acids. Germline CDR1 SGHRS, CDR2 YFSETQ. The CDR3 bases are TGCGCCAGCAGTACCGACAGTGGCCTCTCTGGAAACACCATATATTTT. Translated: CASSTDSGLSGNTIYF.

This chain joins TRBV4-1 and TRBJ2-7; TRBD1 aligns across 7 bases. V was pared by 6 bases and J by 5 bases, with 4 bases of the junction left unmatched. The CDR3 spans 12 residues. Per germline, CDR1 MGHRA and CDR2 YSYEKL. The CDR3 is CASRKGGHEQYF. For the CDR3, the DNA is TGCGCCAGCAGAAAAGGGGGCCACGAGCAGTACTTC.

The rearrangement uses TRBV13 and TRBJ1-6, with 9 positions matching TRBD1. The V gene end was trimmed by 1 base and the J gene end by 7 bases; junction bases not matched to a gene: 5. Germline lookup yields CDR1 PRHDT and CDR2 FYEKMQ (reference sequence). CDR3 length: 16 amino acids. The CDR3 reads CASSLAGQGRNSPLHF. CDR3 sequence (DNA): TGTGCCAGCAGCTTAGCTGGACAGGGGCGAAATTCACCCCTCCACTTT. Using reference TRBV13 and TRBJ1-6 for the parts outside the CDR3, the full variable domain is AAGVIQSPRHLIKEKRETATLKCYPIPRHDTVYWYQQGPGQDPQFLISFYEKMQSDKGSIPDRFSAQQFSDYHSELNMSSLELGDSALYFCASSLAGQGRNSPLHFGNGTRLTVT.

Regarding this clone: A far larger clone is a single base away, which makes a read error likely. At the DNA level, this CDR3 is encoded by other sequences in the same sample as well. The chain combines TRBV7-8 with TRBJ1-1, with a possible D match to TRBD1 (6 bases). CDR1 is SGHVS and CDR2 is FQNEAQ in the germline V gene. The CDR3 sequence is 14 residues long. V was cut by 3 bases and J by 0 bases, with 8 bases left in between. The CDR3 DNA reads as TGTGCCAGCAGCTTCGGACAGATGAACACTGAAGCTTTCTTT. Amino acid sequence: CASSFGQMNTEAFF.

This clone was counted a few times. The genes are TRBV10-3 and TRBJ2-6, with D tentatively TRBD2 (7 bases). The germline CDR1 and CDR2 sequences are ENHRY and SYGVKD. The CDR3 runs 15 residues. The V and J ends lost 2 bases and 4 bases respectively, with 9 bases between them. The CDR3 nucleotides are TGTGCCATCAGTGAGGCGGGGGCCGGGGCCAACGTCCTGACTTTC. This gives the protein CAISEAGAGANVLTF.

This CDR3 is CASIGGTEAFF. CDR3 DNA sequence: TGTGCCAGTATCGGGGGGACAGAAGCTTTCTTT. This chain connects TRBV19 to TRBJ1-1; D may be TRBD1 (6 bases). Germline assignment: CDR1 LNHDA and CDR2 SQIVND (reference sequence). The CDR3 loop spans 11 amino acids. Trimming stripped 7 bases from V and 8 bases from J, with 11 bases between.

V is TRBV10-3 and J is TRBJ2-1, with 8 bases aligning to TRBD2. The CDR3 loop spans 15 amino acids. V dropped 0 bases and J dropped 7; count of bases not matched to a gene: 5. Germline loops: CDR1 ENHRY, CDR2 SYGVKD. The DNA of the CDR3 is TGTGCCATCAGTGAGTCGACGGGGGGGCCGAATGAGCAGTTCTTC. Its translation is CAISESTGGPNEQFF.

This clone was seen once. V usage is TRBV27 and J usage is TRBJ1-1; D perhaps matches TRBD1 (5 bases). This CDR3 is built from 12 residues. CDR1 and CDR2 from the germline V gene are MNHEY and SMNVEV (reference sequence). V was pared by 10 bases and J by 1 base, with 10 bases between. The CDR3 nucleotides are TGTGCCACCAAAACAGGGAACACTGAAGCTTTCTTT. As protein: CATKTGNTEAFF.

This clone was detected once. A read error may be the cause here, since a much bigger clone is one base away. The CDR3 is CASSLVDTEAFF. In DNA, the CDR3 is TGTGCCAGCAGCTTGGTGGACACTGAAGCTTTCTTT. The chain uses TRBV5-6 and TRBJ1-1; D not resolved. The CDR3 is made up of 12 amino acids. CDR1 and CDR2 (germline): SGHDT, YYEEEE. Between the trimmed V and J ends, which lost 0 bases and 3 bases, there was a span of 3 bases.

This clone was counted a few times. V and J are TRBV4-3 and TRBJ2-6, with no clear D. From germline, CDR1 is LGHNA and CDR2 YSLEER. V was shortened by 0 bases and J by 0 bases, with 15 bases between the two germline ends. The CDR3 spans 19 residues. The DNA of the CDR3 is TGCGCCAGCAGCCAAGATGAGGCAGAGGCCCACTCTGGGGCCAACGTCCTGACTTTC. Protein product: CASSQDEAEAHSGANVLTF.

This sequence joins TRBV4-3 and TRBJ1-1; possible D gene TRBD1, 5 bases. Germline CDR1 and CDR2: LGHNA and YSLEER. The ends were cut back, 5 bases at V and 0 bases at J, with 10 bases in the middle. The CDR3 is 14 residues long. CDR3 nucleotides: TGCGCCAGCAGCAGGGGCGGGATGAACACTGAAGCTTTCTTT. It codes for CASSRGGMNTEAFF.

In its sample, this clone was seen a few times. The J gene is TRBJ2-3, the V gene TRBV19, with TRBD1 as a possible D gene (6 bases). The germline CDR1 and CDR2 sequences are LNHDA and SQIVND (reference sequence). CDR3 length: 11 amino acids. Trimming pared 6 bases from V and 9 bases from J, leaving 10 bases between. CDR3 region: CASRGQGTQYF. In DNA form, the CDR3 reads TGTGCCAGTAGAGGGCAGGGGACGCAGTATTTT. Full variable domain (missing parts from reference TRBV19 and TRBJ2-3): DGGITQSPKYLFRKEGQNVTLSCEQNLNHDAMYWYRQDPGQGLRLIYYSQIVNDFQKGDIAEGYSVSREKKESFPLTVTSAQKNPTAFYLCASRGQGTQYFGPGTRLTVL.